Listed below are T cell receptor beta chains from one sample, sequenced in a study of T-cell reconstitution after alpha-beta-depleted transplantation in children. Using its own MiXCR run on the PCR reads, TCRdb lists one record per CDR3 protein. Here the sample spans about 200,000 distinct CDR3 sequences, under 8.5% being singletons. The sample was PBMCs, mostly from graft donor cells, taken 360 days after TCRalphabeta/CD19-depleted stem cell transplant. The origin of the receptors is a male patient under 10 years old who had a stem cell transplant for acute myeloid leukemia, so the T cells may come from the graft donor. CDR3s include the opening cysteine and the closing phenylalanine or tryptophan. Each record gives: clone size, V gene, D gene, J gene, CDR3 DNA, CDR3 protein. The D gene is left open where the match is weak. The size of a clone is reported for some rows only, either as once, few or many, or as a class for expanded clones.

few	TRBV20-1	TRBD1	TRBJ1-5	TGCAGTGCTCAGGGGGACACCCGCAATCAGCCCCAGCATTTT	CSAQGDTRNQPQHF
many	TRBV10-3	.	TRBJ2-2	TGTGCCTCGGGACAAACGAACACCGGGGAGCTGTTTTTT	CASGQTNTGELFF
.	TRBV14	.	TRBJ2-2	TGTGCCAGCAGTCGACAAAGATCCACCGGGGAGCTGTTTTTT	CASSRQRSTGELFF
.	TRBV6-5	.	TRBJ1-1	TGTGCCAGCAGTTACTCACAGGAAGTGAACACTGAAGCTTTCTTT	CASSYSQEVNTEAFF
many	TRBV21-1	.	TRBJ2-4	TGTGCCAGCAGCAATTGGACCATTATAGCCAAAAACATTCAGTACTTC	CASSNWTIIAKNIQYF
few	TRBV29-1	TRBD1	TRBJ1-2	TGCAGCGTTGAAGACTGGACAGGGGAGCCCTATGGCTACACCTTC	CSVEDWTGEPYGYTF
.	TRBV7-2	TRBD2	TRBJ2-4	TGTGCCAGCAGGCCCCCTGGACTAGCGGGGGGCACAGACATTCAGTACTTC	CASRPPGLAGGTDIQYF
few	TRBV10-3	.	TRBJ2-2	TGTGCCATCAGTGAGTCAGAGGTTGGAGCCCGGGAGCTGTTTTTT	CAISESEVGARELFF
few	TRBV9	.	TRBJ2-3	TGTGCCAGCAGCGTTCTAGAGGCCGATACGCAGTATTTT	CASSVLEADTQYF
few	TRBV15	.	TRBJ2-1	TGTGCCACTCCTTTCCAGTTCTTC	CATPFQFF
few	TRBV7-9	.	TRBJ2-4	TGTGCCAGCAGCTTCCAGGGGGGTTTAGCCAAAAACATTCAGTACTTC	CASSFQGGLAKNIQYF
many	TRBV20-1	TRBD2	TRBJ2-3	TGCAGTGCTCCCGGGACTAGGTTAACAGATACGCAGTATTTT	CSAPGTRLTDTQYF
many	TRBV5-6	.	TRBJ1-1	TGTGCCAGCAGCTCCATCACTGAAGCTTTCTTT	CASSSITEAFF
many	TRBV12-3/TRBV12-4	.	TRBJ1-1	TGTGCCAGCAGTTCCCCTAAAGACAGTGCGAACACTGAAGCTTTCTTT	CASSSPKDSANTEAFF
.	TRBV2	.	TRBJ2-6	TGTGCCAGCAGCGCAGGGGCAGGGGCCAACGTCCTGACTTTC	CASSAGAGANVLTF
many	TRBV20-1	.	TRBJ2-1	TGCAGTGCTAGAGGTGGGACCTACAATGAGCAGTTCTTC	CSARGGTYNEQFF
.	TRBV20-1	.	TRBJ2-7	TGCAGTGCTAGAGACTTACAGGGCTACGTGCAGTACTTC	CSARDLQGYVQYF
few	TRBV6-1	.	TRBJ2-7	TGTGCCACCCGACATGGGCCAGGCTACGAGCAGTACTTC	CATRHGPGYEQYF
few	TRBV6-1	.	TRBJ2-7	TGTGCCAGCAGTGATGCACAGGGGAGGGCGTCCTACGAGCAGTACTTC	CASSDAQGRASYEQYF
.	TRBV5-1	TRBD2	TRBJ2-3	TGCGCCAGCAGCTTGTCACTAGCGGGCTTCACAGATACGCAGTATTTT	CASSLSLAGFTDTQYF
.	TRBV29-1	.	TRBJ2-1	TGCAGCGTTGTACCAGCGGGCAAATACAATGAGCAGTTCTTC	CSVVPAGKYNEQFF
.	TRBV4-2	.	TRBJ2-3	TGTGCCAGCAGCCAAGAACCCGGGGCAGATACGCAGTATTTT	CASSQEPGADTQYF
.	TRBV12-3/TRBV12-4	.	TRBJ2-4	TGTGCCAGCAGTCCGGGGCCAGGGGACATTCAGTACTTC	CASSPGPGDIQYF
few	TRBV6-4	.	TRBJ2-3	TGTGCCAGCCAATCCTATAAGTCAGGGTCAGCGGTTAGAACAGATACGCAGTATTTT	CASQSYKSGSAVRTDTQYF
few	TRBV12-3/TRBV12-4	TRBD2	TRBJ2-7	TGTGCCAGCAGGTCTAGCGGATCCTACGAGCAGTACTTC	CASRSSGSYEQYF
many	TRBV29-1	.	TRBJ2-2	TGCAGCGTTGTATTGGGGGAAGGGGTGAACACCGGGGAGCTGTTTTTT	CSVVLGEGVNTGELFF
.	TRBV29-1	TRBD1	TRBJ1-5	TGCAGCGCGACCGGGACAGGTAATCAGCCCCAGCATTTT	CSATGTGNQPQHF
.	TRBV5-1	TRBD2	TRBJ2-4	TGCGCCAGCAGCTGGGCCGGGACTAGGGAGTACTTC	CASSWAGTREYF
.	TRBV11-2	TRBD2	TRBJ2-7	TGTGCCAGCAGCTTAAGTCATACTAGCGGGACCACCACCTACGAGCAGTACTTC	CASSLSHTSGTTTYEQYF
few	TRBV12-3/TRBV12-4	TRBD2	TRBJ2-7	TGTGCCAGCAGCTGGACTAGCGGGAGGGCCTCCCAGTACTTC	CASSWTSGRASQYF
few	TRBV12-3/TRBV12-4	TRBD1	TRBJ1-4	TGTGCCAGCAGATCCTCACAGGGGGGAAAACTGTTTTTT	CASRSSQGGKLFF
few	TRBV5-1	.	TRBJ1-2	TGCGCCAGCAGCGATATCCGCGGGGGGGCCAACGACGGCTACACCTTC	CASSDIRGGANDGYTF
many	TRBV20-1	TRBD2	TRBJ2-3	TGCAGTGCTAGGAGACTAGCGGGAAGCACAGATACGCAGTATTTT	CSARRLAGSTDTQYF
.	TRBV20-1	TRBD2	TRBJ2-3	TGCAGTGCTAGAGGAGCGGGAGGGCCTGATACGCAGTATTTT	CSARGAGGPDTQYF
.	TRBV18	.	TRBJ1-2	TGTGCCAGCTCACCACCGTCGACAGCCCTCTATGGCTACACCTTC	CASSPPSTALYGYTF
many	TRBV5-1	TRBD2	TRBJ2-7	TGCGCCAGCAGCTTGCAGGGACTAGCGCTCGCCTACGAGCAGTACTTC	CASSLQGLALAYEQYF
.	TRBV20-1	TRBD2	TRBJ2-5	TGCAGTGCTAGTGGCGGGGGGGCGACCCAAGAGACCCAGTACTTC	CSASGGGATQETQYF
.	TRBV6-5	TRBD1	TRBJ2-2	TGTGCCAGCAGTTGGACAGGGGGAACCGGGGAGCTGTTTTTT	CASSWTGGTGELFF
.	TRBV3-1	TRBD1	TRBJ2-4	TGTGCCAGCAGCTTGTCTTCGGACAGGGGGCTGGACATTCAGTACTTC	CASSLSSDRGLDIQYF
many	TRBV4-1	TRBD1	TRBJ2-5	TGCGCCAGCAGCCAGGTCTCCGGACAGGGGGTTGAGACCCAGTACTTC	CASSQVSGQGVETQYF
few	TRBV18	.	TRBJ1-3	TGTGCCAGCTCACCACAGGGGACATCTGGAAACACCATATATTTT	CASSPQGTSGNTIYF
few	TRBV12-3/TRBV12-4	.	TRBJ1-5	TGTGCCAGCAAGTTGTCGCAGTATAGCAATCAGCCCCAGCATTTT	CASKLSQYSNQPQHF
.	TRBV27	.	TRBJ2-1	TGTGCCAGCGGGTCCTGGTCAGGGGCCTACAATGAGCAGTTCTTC	CASGSWSGAYNEQFF
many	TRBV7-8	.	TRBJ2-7	TGTGCCAGCAGCCCTAGGCGATTCTACGAGCAGTACTTC	CASSPRRFYEQYF
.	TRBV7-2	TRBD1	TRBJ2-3	TGTGCCAGCAGCTTGGCCGGGACAGGGGGCACGAATACGCAGTATTTT	CASSLAGTGGTNTQYF
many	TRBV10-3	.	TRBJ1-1	TGTGCCATCAGGTATGAAGGGGAGTTGAACACTGAAGCTTTCTTT	CAIRYEGELNTEAFF
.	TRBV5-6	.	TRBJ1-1	TGTGCCATCAGCCTCGCGCGGGAGAACACTGAAGCTTTCTTT	CAISLARENTEAFF
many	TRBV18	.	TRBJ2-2	TGTGCCAGCTCACCACCGCGGCGCGTGAACACCGGGGAGCTGTTTTTT	CASSPPRRVNTGELFF
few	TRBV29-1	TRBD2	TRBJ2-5	TGCAGCGTATTCGCGGGAGGGAAAGAGACCCAGTACTTC	CSVFAGGKETQYF
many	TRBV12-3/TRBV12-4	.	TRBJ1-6	TGTGCCAGCAGTTTCCTGCAGGGAGTTTCACCCCTCCACTTT	CASSFLQGVSPLHF
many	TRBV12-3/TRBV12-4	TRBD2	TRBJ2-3	TGTGCCAGCAGTATTAAGCGGGGAGCCACGTTCGCTAGCACAGATACGCAGTATTTT	CASSIKRGATFASTDTQYF
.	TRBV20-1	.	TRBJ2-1	TGCAGTGCTAGAGATCAGAGCTCCTACAATGAGCAGTTCTTC	CSARDQSSYNEQFF
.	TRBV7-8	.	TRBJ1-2	TGTGCCAGCAGCTTAGCGGGGCAGCATGCCCCCTATGGCTACACCTTC	CASSLAGQHAPYGYTF
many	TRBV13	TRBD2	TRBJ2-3	TGTGCCAGCAGCTCCGGTCCTAGCGGGGGGGCCGGTCCAGATACGCAGTATTTT	CASSSGPSGGAGPDTQYF
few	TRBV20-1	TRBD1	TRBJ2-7	TGCAGTGCGTTAGGACAGGACACCTCCTACGAGCAGTACTTC	CSALGQDTSYEQYF
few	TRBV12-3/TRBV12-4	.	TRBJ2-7	TGTGCCAGCAGTCTGCTGACAGGCCCCCGCGAGCAGTACTTC	CASSLLTGPREQYF
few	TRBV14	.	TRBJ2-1	TGTGCCAGCAGCCGCCCCCTTAGCGCCAGGAATGAGCAGTTCTTC	CASSRPLSARNEQFF
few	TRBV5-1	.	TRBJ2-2	TGCGCCAGCAGCTTGAGCCTAGCCGGCGGGGAGCTGTTTTTT	CASSLSLAGGELFF
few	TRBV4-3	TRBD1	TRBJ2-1	TGCGCCAGCAGCCAAGATCTCAGGACAGGGGGCGGCGGTGAGCAGTTCTTC	CASSQDLRTGGGGEQFF
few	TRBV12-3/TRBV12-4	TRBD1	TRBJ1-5	TGTGCCAGCAGTTTACCGGGACAGGGTCAGAAGTACCAGCCCCAGCATTTT	CASSLPGQGQKYQPQHF